This T cell receptor beta chain was identified during a study of blood T cell repertoires in COVID-19. Looking at the study overall: Whether acute or convalescent, the COVID-19 samples came from the United States, Italy and Spain. PBMCs, B-cell-depleted T cells, or T cells provided the cDNA or gDNA that made up the material.

Per the original methods: Nucleated cell number was recorded as an estimate derived from reference gene primer amplification. The repertoire was sequenced with immunoSEQ multiplex PCR; TCRdb's copy has only in-frame clones and lacks some. V, J and clone size reflect that table, while D and trimming were determined from the DNA. The table has more than 110,000 clones, roughly four fifths seen once. This CDR3 is 15 amino acids long. The source is a woman older than 75 with active or convalescent COVID-19. Sequencing input: peripheral blood. This chain links TRBV21-1 with TRBJ1-3; TRBD1, the table's D call, was not compared with the DNA. TRBV21-1 is labeled a pseudogene. CDR3 loop: CASPAKPRAGNTIYF. In DNA form, the CDR3 reads TGTGCCAGCCCAGCAAAACCCAGGGCTGGAAACACCATATATTTT.